This TCR beta chain was found in a study of a mutant IDH1 vaccine in newly diagnosed glioma. Across the whole study: Every participant had undergone radiotherapy, temozolomide, or both before, and most underwent both. Visits V12 and V13 fell at weeks 35 and 47, respectively. Study results and limitations: Seemingly, pseudoprogression had no relation to changes in the top peripheral T cell clonotypes.

Measured with immunoSEQ multiplex PCR; TCRdb has only the in-frame clones, and not every one. The data contain about 46,000 clones, 85% to 95% of them singletons. For this clone: What it recognizes is unknown.

The V gene's germline CDR1 is WNHNN and CDR2 SYGVQD (reference sequence). V lost 2 bases, J lost 5 bases, and 9 bases lay in between. The CDR3 runs to 13 residues. Described time point: week 35, safety follow-up. Each dose delivered 300 ug of mutant IDH1 20-mer peptide subcutaneously with imiquimod. Astrocytomas found in donors were new, WHO grade 3 or 4, IDH1-mutant and ATRX-lost. This specimen was PBMCs, taken from a glioma patient whose treatment included an IDH1 peptide vaccine. The chain combines TRBV10-1 with TRBJ2-5, with unresolved D. The clonotype comes from a man aged 50-60 years with glioma. The CDR3 DNA is TGCGCCAGCAGTGAGCGGGTCGGTGAGACCCAGTACTTC. Protein sequence: CASSERVGETQYF.